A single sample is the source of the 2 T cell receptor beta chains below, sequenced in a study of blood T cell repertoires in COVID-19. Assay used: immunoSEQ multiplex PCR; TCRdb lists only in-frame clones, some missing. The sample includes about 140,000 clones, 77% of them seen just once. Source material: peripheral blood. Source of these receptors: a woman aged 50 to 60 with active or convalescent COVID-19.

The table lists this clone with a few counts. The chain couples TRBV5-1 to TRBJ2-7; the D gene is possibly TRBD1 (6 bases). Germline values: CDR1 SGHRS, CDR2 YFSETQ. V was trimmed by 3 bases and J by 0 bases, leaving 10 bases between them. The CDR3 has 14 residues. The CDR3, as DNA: TGCGCCAGCAGCTACAAGGGGGTCTCCTACGAGCAGTACTTC. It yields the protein CASSYKGVSYEQYF.

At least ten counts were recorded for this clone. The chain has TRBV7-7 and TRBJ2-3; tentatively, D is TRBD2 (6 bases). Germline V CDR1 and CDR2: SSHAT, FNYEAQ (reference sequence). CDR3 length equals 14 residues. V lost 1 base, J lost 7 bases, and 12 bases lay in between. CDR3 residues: CASSLGLGENTQYF. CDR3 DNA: TGTGCCAGCAGCTTAGGACTAGGAGAAAATACGCAGTATTTT.